This T cell receptor (beta chain) was sequenced in a study of blood T cell repertoires in COVID-19. Study summary: COVID-19 samples collected from the United States, Italy and Spain covered acute and convalescent phases.

In the original workflow: Amplification of reference gene primers was used by the study to estimate nucleated cell counts. The data were produced by immunoSEQ multiplex PCR, yet TCRdb's version contains in-frame clones alone and is incomplete. V and J calls and clone size are copied from that table; D and trimming were computed from the DNA. The table lists roughly 280,000 clones, more than 80% of them singletons. Individuals drawn from 24 US areas were about 18 to 95 years old. Donors were grouped by their self-reported clinical history. The CDR3 runs to 12 residues. From germline, CDR1 is LNHNV and CDR2 YYDKDF (reference sequence). V was pared by 11 bases and J by 0 bases, with 8 bases between.

Sequenced sample: PBMCs or T cells enriched from blood (not recorded which). The clonotype originates from a woman aged 25 to 39 with acute COVID-19. J is TRBJ1-3 and V is TRBV15; D gene ambiguous. CDR3 sequence (DNA): TGTGCCTCGAGGGACTCTGGAAACACCATATATTTT. Encoded protein: CASRDSGNTIYF.